This paragraph reports one TCR beta chain. Its antigen is still unknown. This specimen comes from a study of cytomegalovirus exposure and HLA in healthy donors. Study-wide points: A missense variant in DCLRE1C was later tied to TCR beta V- and J-gene trimming. Researchers left out some V segments, among them TRBV6-2 and TRBV6-3, as indistinguishable.

The germline V gene encodes CDR1 MNHEY and CDR2 SMNVEV (reference sequence). The CDR3 is 12 residues long. The PCR was carried out with 60 Vbeta primers and 13 Jbeta primers. Repertoires were generated with immunoSEQ multiplex PCR, while TCRdb's copy carries only in-frame clones and drops some. The sample records 140,000 to 150,000 clones, around 80% being singletons. V is TRBV27 and J is TRBJ2-4, with D tentatively TRBD2 (6 bases). Sequenced sample: PBMCs. The clonotype comes from a man aged 40-49 years in good health and CMV-seropositive. For the CDR3, the DNA is TGTGCTGCGGGGCCGCTCGAGAACATTCAGTACTTC. It yields the protein CAAGPLENIQYF.